These T cell receptor beta chains were read from a single sample in a study of OX40 agonist ivuxolimab in advanced cancers. TCRdb's copy holds only in-frame clones and misses some; the assay was immunoSEQ multiplex PCR. The data hold about 67,000 clones, with roughly 88% observed a single time. The sample consisted of CD4+ or CD8+ T cells sorted from blood, taken in a trial of the OX40 agonist ivuxolimab. The source of these receptors is an adult with an advanced solid tumor such as melanoma, head and neck, liver or kidney cancer. CDR3s include the opening cysteine and the closing phenylalanine or tryptophan. Each record gives: J gene, V gene, clone size, D gene, CDR3 DNA, CDR3 protein. The D gene is left open where the match is weak. Size tells how often a clone was seen (once, few, many) or the class of an expanded clone, and some rows leave it out.

TRBJ2-2 TRBV27 few TRBD2 TGTGCCAGCAGAGTGGGACTAGCGGGAGGTCGGACCGGGGAGCTGTTTTTT CASRVGLAGGRTGELFF
TRBJ2-3 TRBV6-1 - TRBD2 TGTGCCAGCAGTTCCGGGACTAGCGGGGATACGCAGTATTTT CASSSGTSGDTQYF
TRBJ2-1 TRBV29-1 - - TGCAGCGTCCAGGGACCGAAGGTCAATGAGCAGTTCTTC CSVQGPKVNEQFF
TRBJ1-2 TRBV6-9 - - TGTGCCAGCAGTCCGGACAGATGGTTCTATGGCTACACCTTC CASSPDRWFYGYTF
TRBJ2-7 TRBV27 - - TGTGCCAGCAGTTTACAGCGCGGTAGCGGCTACGAGCAGTACTTC CASSLQRGSGYEQYF
TRBJ1-4 TRBV15 once - TGTGCCACCAGCAGAGATTCCAGTGACAGACATGCAACTAATGAAAAACTGTTTTTT CATSRDSSDRHATNEKLFF
TRBJ2-3 TRBV13 - TRBD2 TGTGCCAGCAGCCCTCCTTGGACTAGCGGGGGGGCCACAGATACGCAGTATTTT CASSPPWTSGGATDTQYF
TRBJ2-1 TRBV9 - - TGTGCCAGCAGCGTAGTATCGGGTGGTGAGCAGTTCTTC CASSVVSGGEQFF
TRBJ1-2 TRBV6-1 - - TGTGCCAGTGCCCGGGACTTTAACTATGGCTACACCTTC CASARDFNYGYTF
TRBJ2-5 TRBV29-1 - - TGCAGCGTTTCACAGTGGGGCCAAGAGACCCAGTACTTC CSVSQWGQETQYF
TRBJ2-6 TRBV12-5 - - TGTGCTAGTGGTTTGGTACGGGATATCGCACTAGCTCGTGGGGCCAACGTCCTGACTTTC CASGLVRDIALARGANVLTF